Here is one TCR beta chain with its context. As processed by the authors: How many nucleated cells were present was estimated from reference gene primer amplification. Sequenced by immunoSEQ multiplex PCR; TCRdb stores in-frame clones only, minus some. From that table come the V and J calls and clone size; the DNA was used to work out D and trimming. This sample has 150,000 or so clones, with 80% to 95% found just once. The CDR3 extends over 16 amino acids. The V segment lost 5 bases and the J segment 1 base; nucleotides outside the gene matches: 7. CDR1 is ENHRY, CDR2 SYGVKD, per germline. These data are taken from a study of blood T cell repertoires in COVID-19. Study at large: PBMCs, B-cell-depleted T cells, or T cells provided the cDNA or gDNA that made up the material.

The rearrangement joins TRBV10-3 to TRBJ2-2; 7 bases line up with TRBD2. The source is a man aged 30 to 45 with COVID-19, enrolled during active disease. Sequences were obtained from peripheral blood. Here the CDR3 reads CAISREREGNTGELFF. For the CDR3, the DNA is TGTGCCATCAGTCGCGAGAGGGAGGGGAACACCGGGGAGCTGTTTTTT.